Each of the 18 T cell receptor beta chains below was sequenced from the same sample in a study of CD8 T cells in Susac syndrome (dated by TCRdb to about 2019). Libraries were built with the immunoSEQ multiplex PCR assay. RNA was extracted using the RNeasy kit, and about 0.5 to 1 microgram was reverse transcribed with random hexamers. Using fastp trimming at Q25 and MiXCR clonotype assembly, TCRdb reanalyzed the public sequencing data and kept in-frame beta chains. Entries that share a CDR3 protein sequence are merged under the most common genes and DNA. The sample data list around 180,000 distinct CDR3 sequences, and roughly 95% of these were observed just once. Of the sample, approximately 0.1% falls within the top ten clones. Input material: CD4+ T cells from PBMCs. These receptors were taken from a human donor with multiple sclerosis.

This rearrangement joins TRBV30 to TRBJ1-1; TRBD1 aligns across 8 bases. Losses at the gene ends were 3 bases for V and 0 bases for J; bases not matched to a gene: 6. Germline lookup yields CDR1 GTSNPN and CDR2 SVGIG (reference sequence). This CDR3 has 15 residues. The CDR3 protein is CAWRGGQGLNTEAFF. The CDR3 bases are TGTGCCTGGAGGGGAGGACAGGGTTTGAACACTGAAGCTTTCTTT. Using reference TRBV30 and TRBJ1-1 for the parts outside the CDR3, the full variable domain is SQTIHQWPATLVQPVGSPLSLECTVEGTSNPNLYWYRQAAGRGLQLLFYSVGIGQISSEVPQNLSASRPQDRQFILSSKKLLLSDSGFYLCAWRGGQGLNTEAFFGQGTRLTVV.

Concerning this clonotype: Mismatch with germline at one junction end may stem from a read error. CDR3 residues: CASSQARTGGNEQFF. For the CDR3, the DNA is TGTGCCAGCAGTCAAGCGCGGACAGGGGGCAATGAGCAGTTCTTC. The V call is TRBV6-1, the J call TRBJ2-1; 10 bases are a match to TRBD1. The CDR3 covers 15 residues. The germline V gene encodes CDR1 MNHNS and CDR2 SASEGT.

The gene calls are TRBV11-3 and TRBJ1-6; no clear D gene. Germline CDR1 and CDR2: SGHNT and YENEEA. The CDR3 has 12 amino acids. Trimming left V 7 bases short and J 9 bases short, with 10 bases between. The CDR3 is CASTYGPSPLHF. CDR3 DNA: TGTGCCAGCACTTACGGACCTTCACCCCTCCACTTT.

This rearrangement joins TRBV12-3 or TRBV12-4 to TRBJ2-1; TRBD2 aligns across 13 bases. The CDR3 has 15 amino acids. The V segment lost 5 bases and the J segment 5 bases; nucleotides outside the gene matches: 3. The CDR3 coding sequence is TGTGCCAGCAGTCGGACTAGCGGGGGCCACAATGAGCAGTTCTTC. It codes for CASSRTSGGHNEQFF.

The V call is TRBV2, the J call TRBJ2-5; no reliable D call. The CDR3 runs to 11 residues. The ends were cut back, 6 bases at V and 3 bases at J, with 5 bases in the middle. Germline assignment: CDR1 SNHLY and CDR2 FYNNEI. The DNA of the CDR3 is TGTGCCAGCAGGTCGGAAGAGACCCAGTACTTC. It codes for CASRSEETQYF.

This sequence joins TRBV25-1 and TRBJ1-2; D not resolved. Germline-derived CDR1 and CDR2 are MGHDK and SYGVNS. The CDR3 has 11 amino acids. The CDR3 spells CPGGPYYGYTF. The CDR3, as DNA: TGTCCCGGAGGGCCCTACTATGGCTACACCTTC.

This clonotype was detected only once. The V call is TRBV12-3 or TRBV12-4, the J call TRBJ1-6; D unresolved. CDR3 length equals 13 residues. The germline V and J ends were trimmed by 2 bases and 7 bases, with 6 bases remaining between them. CDR3 sequence: CASSLHPNSPLHF. In nucleotides, the CDR3 is TGTGCCAGCAGTTTACACCCGAATTCACCCCTCCACTTT.

The V and J genes are TRBV4-1 and TRBJ2-3; possible D gene TRBD1, 5 bases. The CDR3 is 16 amino acids. Trimming shortened V by 1 base and J by 5 bases, and 16 bases separated the two germline ends. CDR1 is MGHRA and CDR2 is YSYEKL in the germline V gene. CDR3 sequence reads: CASSQVGASVGDTQYF. The CDR3 nucleotides read TGCGCCAGCAGCCAAGTAGGGGCCTCGGTGGGAGATACGCAGTATTTT.

V gene TRBV18 combines with J gene TRBJ2-1, with 11 bases aligning to TRBD1. From germline, CDR1 is KGHSH and CDR2 LQKENI. V trimming: 4 bases; J trimming: 7 bases; junction bases outside the gene matches: 9. The CDR3 runs to 16 residues. The CDR3 DNA reads TGTGCCAGCTCACAATTAGCAGGACAGGGGGCGAATGAGCAGTTCTTC. Its translation: CASSQLAGQGANEQFF. Looking up the rest from reference TRBV18 and TRBJ2-1 gives the full variable domain: NAGVMQNPRHLVRRRGQEARLRCSPMKGHSHVYWYRQLPEEGLKFMVYLQKENIIDESGMPKERFSAEFPKEGPSILRIQQVVRGDSAAYFCASSQLAGQGANEQFFGPGTRLTVL.

The chain recombines TRBV4-1 with TRBJ2-7; no firm D call. Germline values: CDR1 MGHRA, CDR2 YSYEKL. Trimming left V 1 base short and J 4 bases short, with 11 bases between. This CDR3 is built from 14 residues. The CDR3 protein is CASSQAARTYEQYF. As DNA, the CDR3 is TGCGCCAGCAGCCAAGCTGCCAGGACGTACGAGCAGTACTTC.

The chain has TRBV3-1 and TRBJ1-1; D possibly corresponds to TRBD1 (5 bases). Trimming pared 2 bases from V and 0 bases from J, leaving 13 bases between. Germline lookup yields CDR1 LGHDT and CDR2 YNNKEL (reference sequence). The CDR3 loop spans 16 amino acids. Here the CDR3 DNA reads TGTGCCAGCAGCCAATCTGCAGGGTCTATGAACACTGAAGCTTTCTTT. Its translation: CASSQSAGSMNTEAFF.

V and J are TRBV6-4 and TRBJ1-1; D remains unclear. The CDR3 is 14 residues long. Per the germline V gene, CDR1 is MRHNA and CDR2 is SNTAGT. Trimming shortened V by 7 bases and J by 2 bases, and 14 bases separated the two germline ends. DNA for the CDR3: TGTGCCAGCATAAGACCGACCCCTAACACTGAAGCTTTCTTT. Translated, it gives CASIRPTPNTEAFF.

V is TRBV29-1 and J is TRBJ1-6; D gene uncertain. V lost 5 bases and J 8 bases, leaving 13 bases between the germline ends. Germline CDR1 reads SQVTM; CDR2 reads ANQGSEA. This CDR3 contains 13 residues. CDR3 in DNA: TGCAGCGTTCAACCCCTAGGAGATTCACCCCTCCACTTT. Amino acid sequence: CSVQPLGDSPLHF.

The chain employs TRBV6-1 and TRBJ1-5, with 8 bases fitting TRBD1. V shed 5 bases and J 6 bases; nucleotides not matched to a gene: 12. Germline-derived CDR1 and CDR2 are MNHNS and SASEGT. The CDR3 loop spans 16 amino acids. The CDR3 protein is CASSPQGASIGQPQHF. The DNA of the CDR3 is TGTGCCAGCAGTCCCCAGGGGGCGTCCATAGGTCAGCCCCAGCATTTT.

This sequence joins TRBV12-3 or TRBV12-4 and TRBJ2-7; 8 bases agree with TRBD1. J lost 2 bases, V lost 8 bases, and 5 bases had no gene match. The CDR3 has 13 amino acids. The CDR3 protein is CASGSGQAYEQYF. The DNA of the CDR3 is TGTGCCAGCGGGTCGGGACAGGCCTACGAGCAGTACTTC.

The rearrangement links TRBV30 to TRBJ2-7, with 7 bases fitting TRBD2. The V and J ends lost 2 bases and 0 bases, in that order; junction bases with no gene match: 13. Germline values: CDR1 GTSNPN, CDR2 SVGIG (reference sequence). The CDR3 has 17 residues. The CDR3 loop reads CAWSLFVGGLSSYEQYF. DNA for the CDR3: TGTGCCTGGAGTTTATTTGTGGGGGGGTTAAGCTCCTACGAGCAGTACTTC.

This sequence joins TRBV9 and TRBJ2-7; D may match TRBD1 or TRBD2 (6 bases each). Germline V CDR1 and CDR2: SGDLS, YYNGEE. V was shortened by 0 bases and J by 2 bases, with 12 bases between the two germline ends. The CDR3 consists of 15 residues. For the CDR3, the DNA is TGTGCCAGCAGCGTAGCGGGGGCGGGCCCCTACGAGCAGTACTTC. As protein: CASSVAGAGPYEQYF. The full variable domain, in which reference TRBV9 and TRBJ2-7 provide the parts outside the CDR3, is DSGVTQTPKHLITATGQRVTLRCSPRSGDLSVYWYQQSLDQGLQFLIQYYNGEERAKGNILERFSAQQFPDLHSELNLSSLELGDSALYFCASSVAGAGPYEQYFGPGTRLTVT.

V is TRBV20-1 and J is TRBJ1-3; D is unclear. V lost 5 bases to trimming and J lost 2 bases, with 13 bases between them. Looked up from germline, CDR1 is DFQATT and CDR2 is SNEGSKA (reference sequence). The CDR3 length is 14 residues. CDR3 sequence reads: CSALVIPTGNTIYF. CDR3 DNA: TGCAGTGCTCTCGTGATCCCGACTGGAAACACCATATATTTT.